The 25 T cell receptor beta chains in this list originate from one sample, sequenced in a study of blood T cell repertoires in COVID-19. Method: immunoSEQ multiplex PCR; TCRdb's copy keeps in-frame clones and lacks some. The data show some 360,000 clones, about nine tenths seen once. The sequenced material came from PBMCs or T cells enriched from blood (not recorded which). These receptors were obtained from a young woman who had been exposed to COVID-19.

V and J are TRBV21-1 and TRBJ2-2; the table's D call of TRBD2 was not tested on the DNA. TRBV21-1 is a documented pseudogene. The length of the CDR3 is 14 residues. The chain's CDR3 is CASRIREGTGELFF. The CDR3 DNA reads TGTGCCAGCAGGATACGGGAGGGCACCGGGGAGCTGTTTTTT.

The V and J genes are TRBV18 and TRBJ2-7, with 8 bases lining up with TRBD2. V lost 6 bases to trimming and J lost 2 bases; unmatched junction nucleotides: 9. The CDR3 totals 15 residues. Germline V gene data show CDR1 as KGHSH and CDR2 as LQKENI. CDR3 region: CASSRALGLAYEQYF. The DNA of the CDR3 is TGTGCCAGCTCCCGGGCGCTGGGACTAGCCTACGAGCAGTACTTC.

This clone was counted once. This rearrangement joins TRBV18 to TRBJ1-1; maybe TRBD1 (5 bases). Trimming pared 3 bases from V and 4 bases from J, leaving 12 bases between. Germline loops: CDR1 KGHSH, CDR2 LQKENI. The CDR3 sequence is 14 residues long. CDR3 DNA: TGTGCCAGCTCACCGTCTAGCGGGGGCACTGAAGCTTTCTTT. It yields the protein CASSPSSGGTEAFF. Full variable domain (missing parts from reference TRBV18 and TRBJ1-1): NAGVMQNPRHLVRRRGQEARLRCSPMKGHSHVYWYRQLPEEGLKFMVYLQKENIIDESGMPKERFSAEFPKEGPSILRIQQVVRGDSAAYFCASSPSSGGTEAFFGQGTRLTVV.

The J gene is TRBJ2-5, the V gene TRBV5-1; TRBD2 matches 9 bases. The CDR3 runs to 14 residues. Germline V gene sequence: CDR1 SGHRS, CDR2 YFSETQ. Germline trimming cut 4 bases from V and 5 bases from J; bases unmatched to any gene: 6. The CDR3 nucleotides read TGCGCCAGCAGCCGCGGACTAGCGAAGGAGACCCAGTACTTC. Translating it yields CASSRGLAKETQYF.

V is TRBV7-3 and J is TRBJ2-1; D remains unclear. V lost 2 bases and J lost 5, with 4 bases in between. Germline V gives CDR1 SGHTA, CDR2 FQGTGA. This CDR3 is built from 12 residues. The CDR3 loop is CASSLHNNEQFF. CDR3 bases: TGTGCCAGCAGCTTACACAACAATGAGCAGTTCTTC.

The table lists this clone with a count of one. The CDR3 spells CASSTRTGNGYTF. DNA of the CDR3: TGTGCCAGCAGCACCCGGACAGGGAATGGCTACACCTTC. The chain recombines TRBV11-3 with TRBJ1-2; TRBD1 aligns across 8 bases. CDR3 length: 13 amino acids. The J segment lost 6 bases and the V segment lost 5 bases, leaving 5 bases of the junction unmatched. Germline assignment: CDR1 SGHNT and CDR2 YENEEA.

This chain's CDR3 is CASSPGVTGGQETQYF. DNA of the CDR3: TGTGCCAGCAGCCCAGGGGTGACGGGAGGGCAAGAGACCCAGTACTTC. The chain joins TRBV9 to TRBJ2-5, with TRBD2 matching 8 bases. This CDR3 spans 16 amino acids. V lost 4 bases, J lost 2 bases, and 10 bases stayed unmatched. The germline gives CDR1 SGDLS, CDR2 YYNGEE.

This clone occurred a few times. The genes are TRBV9 and TRBJ2-1; 7 bases agree with TRBD2. From germline, CDR1 is SGDLS and CDR2 YYNGEE. The CDR3 is made up of 16 amino acids. Unmatched junction bases numbered 9, after V lost 0 bases and J lost 6 bases. The CDR3 DNA reads as TGTGCCAGCAGCGTAGATTTCAGCGGGATGGGCAATGAGCAGTTCTTC. Translating gives CASSVDFSGMGNEQFF.

This rearrangement joins TRBV28 to TRBJ2-4; D possibly corresponds to TRBD1 (5 bases). Looked up from germline, CDR1 is MDHEN and CDR2 is SYDVKM. The V gene lost 5 bases and the J gene lost 7 bases, with 15 bases spanning the gap. The CDR3 totals 14 residues. CDR3 sequence reads: CASSPLTDSNIQYF. Here the CDR3 DNA reads TGTGCCAGCAGTCCCTTGACAGACTCTAACATTCAGTACTTC.

The chain links TRBV4-1 to TRBJ2-3; D gene unclear. V lost 3 bases and J 4 bases, leaving 17 bases between the germline ends. The CDR3 spans 16 residues. Germline values: CDR1 MGHRA, CDR2 YSYEKL. CDR3 amino acids: CASSHGRIDRADTQYF. In DNA form, the CDR3 reads TGCGCCAGCAGCCACGGCAGGATTGATCGAGCAGATACGCAGTATTTT.

The chain couples TRBV29-1 to TRBJ2-7, with 11 bases matching TRBD2. J lost 0 bases, V lost 6 bases, and 4 bases had no gene match. This CDR3 comprises 14 residues. The germline V gene encodes CDR1 SQVTM and CDR2 ANQGSEA. CDR3 DNA: TGCAGCGTGACTAGCGGGGCCAGCTCCTACGAGCAGTACTTC. Translated, it gives CSVTSGASSYEQYF.

The rearrangement joins TRBV6-2 or TRBV6-3 to TRBJ2-7, with TRBD2 matching 8 bases. The CDR3 contains 15 residues. V gave up 2 bases and J gave up 2 bases; unmatched junction bases: 5. Germline V gene sequence: CDR1 MNHEY, CDR2 SVGEGT. CDR3 sequence: CASSYGGLGAYEQYF. CDR3 nucleotide sequence: TGTGCCAGCAGTTACGGGGGACTAGGGGCCTACGAGCAGTACTTC.

V is TRBV12-2 and J is TRBJ1-3; the table's D call, TRBD1, has no DNA check behind it. TRBV12-2 is noted as a pseudogene. This CDR3 is 19 amino acids long. The CDR3 DNA sequence: TGTGCAAGTCGCAGAAGGTCCGGGACAGGGGGTTACTCTGGAAACACCATATATTTT. This sequence encodes CASRRRSGTGGYSGNTIYF.

This sequence joins TRBV6-6 and TRBJ1-6; TRBD1 is a possible D gene (6 bases). V lost 11 bases, J lost 6 bases, and 14 bases lay in between. Per germline, CDR1 MNHNY and CDR2 SVGAGI (reference sequence). The CDR3 spans 13 residues. CDR3: CASRTVVNSPLHF. In nucleotides, the CDR3 is TGTGCCTCAAGGACAGTCGTTAATTCACCCCTCCACTTT.

This clone appeared once. In nucleotides, the CDR3 is TGTGCCAGCAGCTTCGGACTAGAAGTAGGCATTCAGTACTTC. It yields the protein CASSFGLEVGIQYF. The genes are TRBV11-3 and TRBJ2-4, with TRBD2 identical over 7 bases. The germline V gene encodes CDR1 SGHNT and CDR2 YENEEA. With V trimmed by 3 bases and J by 9 bases, 8 bases remained unmatched. The CDR3 spans 14 residues.

This rearrangement joins TRBV5-6 to TRBJ1-2; 8 nucleotides align to TRBD1. Germline V gene lookup returns CDR1 SGHDT and CDR2 YYEEEE. The CDR3 sequence is 14 residues long. Trimming removed 4 bases from V and 2 bases from J; junction bases left unmatched: 4. CDR3 loop: CASSRRDRNYGYTF. Here the CDR3 DNA reads TGTGCCAGCAGCCGCCGGGACAGGAACTATGGCTACACCTTC.

This chain connects TRBV6-5 to TRBJ2-7; TRBD2 might be the D (6 bases). The V and J ends lost 0 bases and 6 bases respectively, with 9 bases between them. This CDR3 contains 13 residues. Germline V gene lookup returns CDR1 MNHEY and CDR2 SVGAGI. CDR3 bases: TGTGCCAGCAGTTACTCAGAGGGAGGCGAGCAGTACTTC. As protein: CASSYSEGGEQYF.

This chain uses TRBV25-1 with TRBJ1-2; 10 nucleotides line up with TRBD1. The length of the CDR3 is 15 residues. After removal of 4 bases from V and 4 bases from J, the junction contained 6 bases not matched to a gene. CDR1 and CDR2 from the germline V gene are MGHDK and SYGVNS. CDR3 sequence: CASSGDRGRGYGYTF. The CDR3 DNA reads TGTGCCAGCAGTGGGGACAGGGGTCGGGGCTATGGCTACACCTTC.

This clone was detected once. The chain is built from TRBV6-6 and TRBJ1-3; D is unclear. V was cut by 5 bases and J by 1 base, with 12 bases left in between. The CDR3 is made up of 15 amino acids. Germline CDR1 reads MNHNY; CDR2 reads SVGAGI (reference sequence). CDR3: CASSLTESSGNTIYF. CDR3 bases: TGTGCCAGCAGTCTAACAGAATCATCTGGAAACACCATATATTTT.

The V gene is TRBV27, the J gene TRBJ2-5; D might be TRBD1 (6 bases). V gave up 7 bases and J gave up 3 bases, with 12 bases separating them. Germline CDR1 is MNHEY and CDR2 is SMNVEV (reference sequence). The CDR3 has 13 residues. The CDR3 loop is CASKQGQKETQYF. The CDR3, as DNA: TGTGCCAGCAAGCAGGGACAAAAAGAGACCCAGTACTTC.

This chain connects TRBV5-1 to TRBJ2-1, with 11 nucleotides matching TRBD2. V was clipped by 4 bases and J by 7 bases; unmatched bases: 7. The CDR3 is made up of 15 amino acids. Germline V lookup: CDR1 SGHRS, CDR2 YFSETQ. The CDR3, as DNA: TGCGCCAGCAGCGGGGGACTAGCGGAGGGGAATGAGCAGTTCTTC. This encodes CASSGGLAEGNEQFF.

The chain links TRBV15 to TRBJ1-2, with 7 bases identical to TRBD1. This CDR3 spans 18 amino acids. Per germline, CDR1 LNHNV and CDR2 YYDKDF (reference sequence). The V gene end was trimmed by 0 bases and the J gene end by 6 bases; junction bases not matched to a gene: 16. The CDR3 here is CATSRDRGRTGAFNGYTF. CDR3 sequence (DNA): TGTGCCACCAGCAGAGATAGGGGGAGGACAGGCGCATTTAATGGCTACACCTTC.

Only a few counts were recorded for this clone. This rearrangement joins TRBV9 to TRBJ2-5, with D tentatively TRBD2 (5 bases). The germline V gene encodes CDR1 SGDLS and CDR2 YYNGEE. Trimming shortened V by 0 bases and J by 2 bases, and 14 bases separated the two germline ends. The CDR3 runs to 16 residues. In DNA, the CDR3 is TGTGCCAGCAGCGTAGCAGCGGCGGTAACTCAAGAGACCCAGTACTTC. As protein: CASSVAAAVTQETQYF.

In its sample, this clone was seen once. The chain employs TRBV7-9 and TRBJ2-2; 8 bases fit TRBD1. This CDR3 contains 16 residues. The V and J ends lost 2 bases and 4 bases, in that order; junction bases with no gene match: 6. The germline V gene has CDR1 SEHNR and CDR2 FQNEAQ (reference sequence). CDR3 protein: CASSLREDRATGELFF. The CDR3 region has the DNA TGTGCCAGCAGCTTAAGGGAGGACAGGGCCACCGGGGAGCTGTTTTTT.

The chain has TRBV15 and TRBJ2-3; TRBD2 matches 8 bases. V lost 3 bases, J lost 2 bases, and 7 bases stayed unmatched. The germline V gene has CDR1 LNHNV and CDR2 YYDKDF (reference sequence). This CDR3 has 16 amino acids. CDR3: CATSRVSGTPTDTQYF. The CDR3 DNA is TGTGCCACCAGCAGGGTTAGCGGGACCCCCACAGATACGCAGTATTTT.